This entry lists 14 T cell receptor beta chains sequenced from one sample in a study of CD8 T cells in ankylosing spondylitis. Study-wide findings and caveats: A TCR beta motif made of about 8 highly homologous variants seemed typical of ankylosing spondylitis blood.

Their antigens are not known. TCRdb fed the 5' RACE reads into MiXCR, producing one record per CDR3 protein. This table holds around 770,000 distinct CDR3 sequences, 19% found once. Sequenced input: blood, either unsorted or a sorted T cell fraction (not recorded which). These receptors were taken from a male donor with ankylosing spondylitis.

V usage is TRBV16 and J usage is TRBJ1-3; D is perhaps TRBD1 (6 bases). Per the germline V gene, CDR1 is KGHSY and CDR2 is FQNENV. The CDR3 contains 13 residues. The V gene lost 1 base and the J gene lost 10 bases, with 11 bases spanning the gap. For the CDR3, the DNA is TGTGCCAGCAGCCAATGGCAGGGGAGAACCATATATTTT. The encoded protein is CASSQWQGRTIYF.

This clonotype was recorded at least ten times. This sequence joins TRBV28 and TRBJ2-1; the match to TRBD2 covers 8 bases. There are 13 residues in the CDR3. Germline V lookup: CDR1 MDHEN, CDR2 SYDVKM. The V and J ends lost 8 bases and 4 bases, in that order; junction bases with no gene match: 4. Written as DNA, the CDR3 is TGTGCCAGCCACAGCGGGGGTTACAATGAGCAGTTCTTC. It translates to CASHSGGYNEQFF. Drawing the rest from reference TRBV28 and TRBJ2-1, the complete variable domain is DVKVTQSSRYLVKRTGEKVFLECVQDMDHENMFWYRQDPGLGLRLIYFSYDVKMKEKGDIPEGYSVSREKKERFSLILESASTNQTSMYLCASHSGGYNEQFFGPGTRLTVL.

The chain combines TRBV5-1 with TRBJ2-7; D ambiguous. The CDR3 totals 13 residues. V was pared by 2 bases and J by 5 bases, with 11 bases between. In germline, CDR1 is SGHRS, CDR2 YFSETQ. The CDR3 region has the DNA TGCGCCAGCAGCTTCCTAGGGTCCGACGAGCAGTACTTC. This gives the protein CASSFLGSDEQYF.

Many counts were recorded for this clonotype. V and J are TRBV7-3 and TRBJ2-1, with D perhaps matching TRBD2 (6 bases). V dropped 0 bases and J dropped 3 bases, with 15 bases sitting between them. The CDR3 extends over 17 amino acids. Germline V gene data show CDR1 as SGHTA and CDR2 as FQGTGA. CDR3 DNA: TGTGCCAGCAGCTTAACCCCGGGAGTGGTGGACTACAATGAGCAGTTCTTC. Translating it yields CASSLTPGVVDYNEQFF.

In its sample, this clonotype was seen a few times. The chain is built from TRBV4-2 and TRBJ2-4; 8 bases are a match to TRBD1. The ends lost 2 bases at V and 0 bases at J; junction bases unmatched: 6. Germline-derived CDR1 and CDR2 are LGHNA and YNFKEQ. CDR3 length: 17 residues. DNA for the CDR3: TGTGCCAGCAGCCAACGGGACAGGACCATAGCCAAAAACATTCAGTACTTC. This sequence encodes CASSQRDRTIAKNIQYF.

This clonotype came up a few times. This chain's CDR3 is CAADRGGDQPQHF. CDR3 DNA: TGTGCCGCGGACAGGGGAGGGGATCAGCCCCAGCATTTT. V is TRBV9 and J is TRBJ1-5, with TRBD1 identical over 9 bases. CDR1 SGDLS and CDR2 YYNGEE come from the germline V gene. The CDR3 totals 13 residues. The V and J ends lost 10 bases and 5 bases, in that order; junction bases with no gene match: 7.

This clonotype was detected ten times or more. The junction shows a germline mismatch at one end, possibly a read error. The chain combines TRBV12-3 or TRBV12-4 with TRBJ2-7; D is unresolved. The CDR3 length is 12 residues. CDR3 DNA sequence: TGTGCCAGCAGCTTAGGGTTCTACGAGCAGTACTTC. Its translation: CASSLGFYEQYF.

This clonotype was found a few times. CDR3 in amino acids: CASSEISKGLDTQYF. CDR3 nucleotide sequence: TGTGCCAGCAGTGAAATATCAAAAGGACTAGATACGCAGTATTTT. The rearrangement uses TRBV6-1 and TRBJ2-3; tentatively, D is TRBD2 (5 bases). Germline V gene lookup returns CDR1 MNHNS and CDR2 SASEGT. V gave up 2 bases and J gave up 5 bases, with 14 bases separating them. The CDR3 is 15 residues long.

The rearrangement links TRBV20-1 to TRBJ2-7, with no clear D. CDR3 length: 11 amino acids. From germline, CDR1 is DFQATT and CDR2 SNEGSKA (reference sequence). Trimming cost V 6 bases and J 4 bases, with 10 bases left between them. CDR3 DNA: TGCAGTGCCGTACTTGTGTACGAGCAGTACTTC. Its translation: CSAVLVYEQYF.

This clonotype appeared a few times. The V gene is TRBV6-1, the J gene TRBJ1-1, with D maybe TRBD1 (5 bases). The CDR3 runs 12 residues. The V and J ends lost 10 bases and 1 base respectively, with 10 bases between them. CDR1 is MNHNS and CDR2 is SASEGT in the germline V gene. This CDR3 reads CAIDRENTEAFF. As DNA, the CDR3 is TGTGCCATCGACAGAGAGAACACTGAAGCTTTCTTT.

The V and J genes are TRBV11-2 and TRBJ2-7; D not certain. V was trimmed by 3 bases and J by 2 bases, leaving 14 bases between them. The germline V gene encodes CDR1 SGHAT and CDR2 FQNNGV. CDR3 length equals 15 residues. CDR3 DNA sequence: TGTGCCAGCAGCTTTTTATCGCTCAAAACCTACGAGCAGTACTTC. It is translated as CASSFLSLKTYEQYF.

This clonotype was counted only a few times. V is TRBV29-1 and J is TRBJ2-5; unclear D gene. This CDR3 contains 12 residues. Germline V CDR1 and CDR2: SQVTM, ANQGSEA. The V gene lost 3 bases and the J gene lost 5 bases, with 10 bases spanning the gap. CDR3 in amino acids: CSVDEAVETQYF. The CDR3 DNA reads as TGCAGCGTTGATGAGGCAGTTGAGACCCAGTACTTC.

This clonotype has more than one count but fewer than ten. The chain combines TRBV19 with TRBJ2-7; a possible D gene is TRBD2 (6 bases). CDR1 is LNHDA and CDR2 is SQIVND in the germline V gene (reference sequence). The germline V and J ends were trimmed by 10 bases and 2 bases, with 15 bases remaining between them. The CDR3 has 13 residues. In nucleotides, the CDR3 is TGTGCCACAGCGGACGGGGGACCCTACGAGCAGTACTTC. Residues: CATADGGPYEQYF.

The J gene is TRBJ2-2, the V gene TRBV2; the match to TRBD1 covers 7 bases. The CDR3 loop spans 14 amino acids. In germline, CDR1 is SNHLY, CDR2 FYNNEI. V dropped 6 bases and J dropped 4; count of bases not matched to a gene: 5. This CDR3 is CASREQGSTGELFF. The CDR3 DNA sequence: TGTGCCAGCAGAGAACAGGGGTCCACCGGGGAGCTGTTTTTT.